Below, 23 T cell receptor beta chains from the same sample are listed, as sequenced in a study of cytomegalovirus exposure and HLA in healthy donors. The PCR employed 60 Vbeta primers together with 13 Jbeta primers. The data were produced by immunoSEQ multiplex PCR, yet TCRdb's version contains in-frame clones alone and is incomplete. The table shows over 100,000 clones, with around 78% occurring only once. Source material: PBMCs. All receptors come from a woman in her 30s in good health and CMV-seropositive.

This CDR3 reads CASSLAGGLGNQPQHF. DNA for the CDR3: TGTGCCAGCAGCTTGGCAGGGGGTCTTGGCAATCAGCCCCAGCATTTT. V gene TRBV7-2 combines with J gene TRBJ1-5; 7 positions agree with TRBD1. Per germline, CDR1 SGHTA and CDR2 FQGNSA. The CDR3 sequence is 16 residues long. V trimming: 3 bases; J trimming: 2 bases; junction bases outside the gene matches: 7.

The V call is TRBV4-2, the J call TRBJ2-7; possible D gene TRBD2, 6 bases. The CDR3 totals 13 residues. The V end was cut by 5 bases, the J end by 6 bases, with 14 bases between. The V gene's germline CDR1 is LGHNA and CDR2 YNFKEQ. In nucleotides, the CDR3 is TGTGCCAGCAGCGCCCAGACTAGGAGCGAGCAGTACTTC. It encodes CASSAQTRSEQYF.

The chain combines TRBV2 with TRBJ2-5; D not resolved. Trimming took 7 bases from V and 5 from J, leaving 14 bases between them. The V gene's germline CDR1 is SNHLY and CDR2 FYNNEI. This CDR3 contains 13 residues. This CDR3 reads CASKAPAEETQYF. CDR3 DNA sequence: TGTGCCAGCAAGGCACCCGCGGAGGAGACCCAGTACTTC.

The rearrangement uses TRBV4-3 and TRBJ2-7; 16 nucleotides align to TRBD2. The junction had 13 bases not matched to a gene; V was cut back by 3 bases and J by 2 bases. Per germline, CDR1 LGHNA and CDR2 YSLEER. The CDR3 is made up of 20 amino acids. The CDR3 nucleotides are TGCGCCAGCAGCCACGAAGTCCCGGGACTAGCGGGGGGGCCTACCTACGAGCAGTACTTC. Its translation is CASSHEVPGLAGGPTYEQYF.

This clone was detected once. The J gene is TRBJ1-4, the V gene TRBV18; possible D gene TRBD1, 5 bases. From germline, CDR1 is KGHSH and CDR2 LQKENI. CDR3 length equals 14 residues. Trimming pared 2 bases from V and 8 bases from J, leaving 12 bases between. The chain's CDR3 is CASSPEFRGEKLFF. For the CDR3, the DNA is TGTGCCAGCTCACCAGAGTTTCGGGGGGAAAAACTGTTTTTT.

For the CDR3, the DNA is TGTGCCAGCAGCCCCCCGGAGGGGAGGAAAGCTTTCTTT. As protein: CASSPPEGRKAFF. This rearrangement joins TRBV7-9 to TRBJ1-1; possible D gene TRBD1, 5 bases. The CDR3 extends over 13 amino acids. Trimming took off 5 bases at V and 9 bases at J, with 16 bases between the two ends. CDR1 is SEHNR, CDR2 FQNEAQ, per germline (reference sequence).

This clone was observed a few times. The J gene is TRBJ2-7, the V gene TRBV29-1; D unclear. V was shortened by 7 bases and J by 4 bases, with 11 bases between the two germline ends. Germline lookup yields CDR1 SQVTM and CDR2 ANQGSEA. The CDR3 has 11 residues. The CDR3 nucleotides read TGCAGCGCCTACTATGCGTACGAGCAGTACTTC. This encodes CSAYYAYEQYF.

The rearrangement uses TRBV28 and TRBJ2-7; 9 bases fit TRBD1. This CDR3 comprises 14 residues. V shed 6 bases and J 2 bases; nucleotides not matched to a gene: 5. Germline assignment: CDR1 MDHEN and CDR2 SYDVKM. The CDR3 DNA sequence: TGTGCCAGCAGGGGGGGGACAGGGCCCTACGAGCAGTACTTC. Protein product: CASRGGTGPYEQYF.

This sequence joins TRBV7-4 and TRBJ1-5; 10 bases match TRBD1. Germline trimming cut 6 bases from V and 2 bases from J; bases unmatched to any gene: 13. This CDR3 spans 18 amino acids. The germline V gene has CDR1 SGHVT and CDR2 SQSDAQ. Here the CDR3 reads CASSHRVGDRGRNQPQHF. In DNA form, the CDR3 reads TGTGCCAGCAGTCATCGCGTGGGGGACAGGGGTCGCAATCAGCCCCAGCATTTT.

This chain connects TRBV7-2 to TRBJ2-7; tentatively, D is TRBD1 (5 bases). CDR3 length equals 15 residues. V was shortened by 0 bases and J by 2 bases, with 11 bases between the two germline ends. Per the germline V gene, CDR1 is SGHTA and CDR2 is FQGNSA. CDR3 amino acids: CASSLASDSTYEQYF. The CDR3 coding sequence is TGTGCCAGCAGCTTAGCGTCCGACAGTACCTACGAGCAGTACTTC.

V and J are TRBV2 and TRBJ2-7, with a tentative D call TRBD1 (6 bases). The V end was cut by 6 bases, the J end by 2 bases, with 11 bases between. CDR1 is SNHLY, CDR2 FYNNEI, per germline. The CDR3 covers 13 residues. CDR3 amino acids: CASRPGDPYEQYF. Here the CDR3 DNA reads TGTGCCAGCAGGCCAGGGGACCCCTACGAGCAGTACTTC.

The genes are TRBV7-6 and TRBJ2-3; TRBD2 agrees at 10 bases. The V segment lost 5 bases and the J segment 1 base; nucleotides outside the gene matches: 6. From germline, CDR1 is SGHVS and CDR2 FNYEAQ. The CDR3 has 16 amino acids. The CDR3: CASSVGTSVGTDTQYF. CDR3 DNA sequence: TGTGCCAGCAGCGTAGGGACTAGCGTTGGCACAGATACGCAGTATTTT.

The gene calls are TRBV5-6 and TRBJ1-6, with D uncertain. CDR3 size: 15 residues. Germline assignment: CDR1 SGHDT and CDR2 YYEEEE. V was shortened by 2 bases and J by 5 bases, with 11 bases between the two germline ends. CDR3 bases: TGTGCCAGCAGCTTAGCGGTATATCATAATTCACCCCTCCACTTT. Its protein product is CASSLAVYHNSPLHF.

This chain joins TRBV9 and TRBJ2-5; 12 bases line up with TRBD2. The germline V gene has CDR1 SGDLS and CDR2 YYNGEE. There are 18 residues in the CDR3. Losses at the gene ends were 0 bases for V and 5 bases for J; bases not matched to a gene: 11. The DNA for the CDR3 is TGTGCCAGCAGCGTAGGGCTAGCGGGGGGGCCAGGCAGGGAGACCCAGTACTTC. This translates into CASSVGLAGGPGRETQYF.

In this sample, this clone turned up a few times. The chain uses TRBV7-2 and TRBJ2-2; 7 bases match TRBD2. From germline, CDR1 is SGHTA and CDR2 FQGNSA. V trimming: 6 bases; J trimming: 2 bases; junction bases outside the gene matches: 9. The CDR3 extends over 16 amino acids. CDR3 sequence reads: CASSRRGGSNTGELFF. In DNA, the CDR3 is TGTGCCAGCAGTCGCCGGGGAGGGAGTAACACCGGGGAGCTGTTTTTT.

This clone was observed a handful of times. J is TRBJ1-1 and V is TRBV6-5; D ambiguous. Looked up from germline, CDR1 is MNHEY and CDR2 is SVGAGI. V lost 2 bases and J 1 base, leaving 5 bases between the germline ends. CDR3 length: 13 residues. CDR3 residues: CASSYAENTEAFF. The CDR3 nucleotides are TGTGCCAGCAGTTACGCAGAGAACACTGAAGCTTTCTTT.

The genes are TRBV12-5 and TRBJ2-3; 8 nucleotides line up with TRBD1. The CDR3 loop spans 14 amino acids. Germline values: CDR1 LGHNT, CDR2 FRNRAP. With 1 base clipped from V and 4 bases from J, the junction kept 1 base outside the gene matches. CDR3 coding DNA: TGTGCTAGTGGTTTGGGACAGGGGCCAGATACGCAGTATTTT. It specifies CASGLGQGPDTQYF. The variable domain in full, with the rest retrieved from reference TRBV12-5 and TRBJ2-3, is DARVTQTPRHKVTEMGQEVTMRCQPILGHNTVFWYRQTMMQGLELLAYFRNRAPLDDSGMPKDRFSAEMPDATLATLKIQPSEPRDSAVYFCASGLGQGPDTQYFGPGTRLTVL.

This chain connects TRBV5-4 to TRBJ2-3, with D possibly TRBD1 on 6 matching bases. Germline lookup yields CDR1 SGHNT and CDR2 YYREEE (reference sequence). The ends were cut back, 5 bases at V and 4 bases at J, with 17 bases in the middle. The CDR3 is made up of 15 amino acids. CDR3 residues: CASSKGQGSSDTQYF. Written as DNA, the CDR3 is TGTGCCAGCAGTAAGGGTCAGGGGAGTTCAGATACGCAGTATTTT.

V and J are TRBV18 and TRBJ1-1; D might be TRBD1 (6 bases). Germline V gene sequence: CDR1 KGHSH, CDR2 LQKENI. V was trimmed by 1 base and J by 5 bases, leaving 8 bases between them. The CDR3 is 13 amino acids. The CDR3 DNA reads TGTGCCAGCTCACCACAGGGGGTGACTGAAGCTTTCTTT. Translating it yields CASSPQGVTEAFF.

CDR3 sequence reads: CASSDRRAGMNEQFF. In DNA, the CDR3 is TGTGCCAGCAGCGACCGCCGGGCAGGGATGAATGAGCAGTTCTTC. V and J are TRBV7-2 and TRBJ2-1; the D gene is possibly TRBD1 (5 bases). The V end lost 5 bases, the J end lost 7 bases, and 18 bases lay between the germline ends. The V gene's germline CDR1 is SGHTA and CDR2 FQGNSA. The CDR3 is 15 residues long.

CDR3 coding DNA: TGTGCCAGCAGCGACCGGTCGAGTCGGGATGAGCAGTTCTTC. Its translation is CASSDRSSRDEQFF. The V and J genes are TRBV7-2 and TRBJ2-1; D is undetermined. The CDR3 contains 14 residues. The V gene's germline CDR1 is SGHTA and CDR2 FQGNSA. The ends were cut back, 5 bases at V and 8 bases at J, with 16 bases in the middle.

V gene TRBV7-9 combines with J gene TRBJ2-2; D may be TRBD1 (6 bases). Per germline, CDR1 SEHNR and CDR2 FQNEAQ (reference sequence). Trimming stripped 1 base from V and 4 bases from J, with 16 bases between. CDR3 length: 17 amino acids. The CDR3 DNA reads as TGTGCCAGCAGCTTAGGCCAACAGGGAGTGGGCACCGGGGAGCTGTTTTTT. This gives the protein CASSLGQQGVGTGELFF.

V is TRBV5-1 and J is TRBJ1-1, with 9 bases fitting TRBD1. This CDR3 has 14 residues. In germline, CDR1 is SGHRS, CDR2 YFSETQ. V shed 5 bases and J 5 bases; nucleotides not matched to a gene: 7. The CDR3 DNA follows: TGCGCCAGCAGAAACGGACAGGGGTGGACTGAAGCTTTCTTT. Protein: CASRNGQGWTEAFF.